The 17 T cell receptor beta chains below all came from one sample that was sequenced in a study of T cell clonotyping in hematopoietic cell transplantation listed by TCRdb under 2021. The receptor library was made with the immunoSEQ multiplex PCR assay. Not all clones reach the TCRdb copy of this immuneACCESS table, which keeps in-frame sequences only. Checked studies attribute under half of the gap to unresolved V genes and leave the rest unexplained. The sample contains approximately 9,300 clones, 70% to 85% of them found a single time. Of the sample, 45% to 55% falls within the top ten clones. The sample's time point, from its label and the paper: recipient sample taken at acute GVHD onset. This specimen consisted of PBMCs, obtained at the time of graft-versus-host disease after allogeneic stem cell transplant. These receptors came from a male patient between 55 and 70 years old who had an allogeneic stem cell transplant from an unrelated donor, so the T cells may come from the graft donor. Some clones in this sample may be carry-over from other donors' samples.

The chain links TRBV7-9 to TRBJ1-2, with unresolved D. The CDR3 runs 13 residues. Germline lookup yields CDR1 SEHNR and CDR2 FQNEAQ (reference sequence). Trimming stripped 4 bases from V and 7 bases from J, with 13 bases between. The CDR3 spells CASSSFDRGGYTF. The CDR3 nucleotides are TGTGCCAGCAGCTCCTTTGATCGCGGTGGCTACACCTTC.

The V call is TRBV7-2, the J call TRBJ2-7; 13 bases match TRBD2. The ends lost 6 bases at V and 7 bases at J; junction bases unmatched: 6. The CDR3 sequence is 14 residues long. Germline V gives CDR1 SGHTA, CDR2 FQGNSA. The CDR3 DNA is TGTGCCAGCAGAACGGGACTAGCGGGGCAGGAGCAGTACTTC. It encodes CASRTGLAGQEQYF.

This clone was detected only a few times. The rearrangement links TRBV19 to TRBJ1-6; weak D call: TRBD1 (5 bases). The CDR3 sequence is 13 residues long. CDR1 and CDR2 (germline): LNHDA, SQIVND (reference sequence). V was shortened by 3 bases and J by 6 bases, with 6 bases between the two germline ends. The CDR3: CASSMGVNSPLHF. CDR3 nucleotides: TGTGCCAGTAGTATGGGGGTTAATTCACCCCTCCACTTT.

The V call is TRBV30, the J call TRBJ1-2; no firm D call. With 5 bases removed from V and 4 bases from J, the gap between germline ends came to 23 bases. Germline CDR1 reads GTSNPN; CDR2 reads SVGIG (reference sequence). The CDR3 has 16 amino acids. The CDR3 DNA follows: TGTGCCTGGGCCGCAACCGGGAGACCCTTTTTCTATGGCTACACCTTC. Protein product: CAWAATGRPFFYGYTF.

V and J are TRBV19 and TRBJ1-1, with D hard to call. V was clipped by 5 bases and J by 1 base, with 11 bases between them. There are 14 residues in the CDR3. Germline V gives CDR1 LNHDA, CDR2 SQIVND (reference sequence). CDR3 nucleotides: TGTGCCAGTAGTCATCGGGGAGGGAACACTGAAGCTTTCTTT. This gives the protein CASSHRGGNTEAFF.

This chain joins TRBV4-3 and TRBJ1-6; 8 bases align to TRBD1. CDR1 and CDR2 (germline): LGHNA, YSLEER. V shed 2 bases and J 5 bases; nucleotides not matched to a gene: 5. The length of the CDR3 is 16 residues. The CDR3 reads CASSQSQGGNNSPLHF. CDR3 nucleotide sequence: TGCGCCAGCAGCCAATCACAGGGGGGTAATAATTCACCCCTCCACTTT.

The chain combines TRBV11-2 with TRBJ2-3, with 8 bases that match TRBD2. V lost 5 bases to trimming and J lost 2 bases; unmatched junction nucleotides: 3. Germline-derived CDR1 and CDR2 are SGHAT and FQNNGV. This CDR3 is 14 amino acids long. In DNA, the CDR3 is TGTGCCAGCAGCCGGGGGGGCTCCACAGATACGCAGTATTTT. Translating gives CASSRGGSTDTQYF.

This clone was picked up one time. This chain links TRBV6-6 with TRBJ1-2; 11 bases agree with TRBD1. Looked up from germline, CDR1 is MNHNY and CDR2 is SVGAGI (reference sequence). The V segment lost 9 bases and the J segment 0 bases; nucleotides outside the gene matches: 6. The CDR3 runs to 15 residues. CDR3 loop: CASTGTGGPNYGYTF. CDR3 nucleotides: TGTGCCAGTACCGGGACAGGGGGACCTAACTATGGCTACACCTTC.

This chain connects TRBV25-1 to TRBJ1-4, with 9 bases matching TRBD1. This CDR3 has 15 amino acids. Germline V CDR1 and CDR2: MGHDK, SYGVNS. V was pared by 6 bases and J by 3 bases, with 5 bases of the junction left unmatched. CDR3 residues: CASRAGTGPNEKLFF. The CDR3 coding sequence is TGTGCCAGCAGGGCCGGGACAGGGCCTAATGAAAAACTGTTTTTT.

The gene calls are TRBV7-2 and TRBJ2-5; 7 positions agree with TRBD1. The CDR3 consists of 14 residues. The trim removed 4 bases at V and 11 bases at J, leaving 13 bases unmatched. The germline CDR1 and CDR2 sequences are SGHTA and FQGNSA. The CDR3 loop reads CASSSPGQFVEQYF. The CDR3 region has the DNA TGTGCCAGCAGCTCCCCGGGACAGTTTGTGGAGCAGTACTTC.

The rearrangement joins TRBV5-4 to TRBJ1-6; no definite D call. The ends were cut back, 4 bases at V and 9 bases at J, with 14 bases in the middle. The CDR3 extends over 14 amino acids. CDR1 and CDR2 (germline): SGHNT, YYREEE (reference sequence). CDR3 sequence (DNA): TGTGCCAGCAGCGTAAACGCCGGGCTTTCACCCCTCCACTTT. Protein product: CASSVNAGLSPLHF. Complete variable domain (other parts from reference TRBV5-4 and TRBJ1-6): ETGVTQSPTHLIKTRGQQVTLRCSSQSGHNTVSWYQQALGQGPQFIFQYYREEENGRGNFPPRFSGLQFPNYSSELNVNALELDDSALYLCASSVNAGLSPLHFGNGTRLTVT.

This clone came up a few times. This rearrangement joins TRBV6-6 to TRBJ1-1, with 8 bases identical to TRBD1. The junction had 4 bases not matched to a gene; V was cut back by 6 bases and J by 1 base. Looked up from germline, CDR1 is MNHNY and CDR2 is SVGAGI (reference sequence). This CDR3 is built from 14 residues. In DNA, the CDR3 is TGTGCCAGCAGCCCTACAGGGGGGAACACTGAAGCTTTCTTT. Translation: CASSPTGGNTEAFF.

The rearrangement joins TRBV6-6 to TRBJ1-2, with D tentatively TRBD1 (5 bases). The CDR3 extends over 14 amino acids. Germline-derived CDR1 and CDR2 are MNHNY and SVGAGI (reference sequence). Trimming stripped 0 bases from V and 8 bases from J, with 13 bases between. CDR3 amino acids: CASSYSGVSGGYTF. The CDR3, as DNA: TGTGCCAGCAGTTACTCGGGGGTCTCGGGGGGCTACACCTTC.

This sequence joins TRBV5-1 and TRBJ1-1; D uncertain. This CDR3 spans 13 amino acids. V dropped 4 bases and J dropped 4 bases, with 11 bases sitting between them. Germline V lookup: CDR1 SGHRS, CDR2 YFSETQ. DNA of the CDR3: TGCGCCAGCAGCCTGAATATTGGCACTGAAGCTTTCTTT. Translating gives CASSLNIGTEAFF. The variable domain in full, with the rest retrieved from reference TRBV5-1 and TRBJ1-1, is KAGVTQTPRYLIKTRGQQVTLSCSPISGHRSVSWYQQTPGQGLQFLFEYFSETQRNKGNFPGRFSGRQFSNSRSEMNVSTLELGDSALYLCASSLNIGTEAFFGQGTRLTVV.

The chain carries TRBV5-8 and TRBJ1-1; no definite D call. CDR1 SGHTS and CDR2 YDEGEE come from the germline V gene. Between the trimmed V and J ends, which lost 0 bases and 0 bases, there was a span of 9 bases. There are 15 residues in the CDR3. The CDR3 loop is CASSLVPSMNTEAFF. Here the CDR3 DNA reads TGTGCCAGCAGCTTGGTACCCAGCATGAACACTGAAGCTTTCTTT.

The chain is built from TRBV29-1 and TRBJ2-7; the D call may be TRBD1 or TRBD2 (5 bases each). CDR1 and CDR2 from the germline V gene are SQVTM and ANQGSEA. V was clipped by 0 bases and J by 6 bases, with 12 bases between them. The CDR3 covers 13 residues. Written as DNA, the CDR3 is TGCAGCGTTGAAGATCTTCAGGGACCCGAGCAGTACTTC. Translating gives CSVEDLQGPEQYF.

The rearrangement links TRBV6-5 to TRBJ1-1; D may be TRBD1 (6 bases). The CDR3 is 14 amino acids. Trimming stripped 0 bases from V and 6 bases from J, with 11 bases between. Germline CDR1 reads MNHEY; CDR2 reads SVGAGI. CDR3 bases: TGTGCCAGCAGTTACTCGTCGCCAGGGGCTGAAGCTTTCTTT. Translated, it gives CASSYSSPGAEAFF.